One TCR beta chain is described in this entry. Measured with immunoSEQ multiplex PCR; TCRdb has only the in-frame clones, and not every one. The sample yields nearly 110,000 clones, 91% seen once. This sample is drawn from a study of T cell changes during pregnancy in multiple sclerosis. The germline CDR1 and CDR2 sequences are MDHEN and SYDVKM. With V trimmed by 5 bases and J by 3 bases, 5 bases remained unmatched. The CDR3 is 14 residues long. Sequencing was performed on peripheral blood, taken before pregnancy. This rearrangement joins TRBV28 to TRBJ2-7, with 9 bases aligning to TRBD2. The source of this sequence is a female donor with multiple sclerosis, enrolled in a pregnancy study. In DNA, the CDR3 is TGTGCCAGCAGTGAGGCTAGCGGGAACTACGAGCAGTACTTC. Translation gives CASSEASGNYEQYF.